This is a list of T cell receptor beta chains from one sample in a study of shared clonotypes between healthy human individuals. Sequenced by immunoSEQ multiplex PCR; TCRdb stores in-frame clones only, minus some. The data hold some 2 million clones, with roughly 95% observed a single time. Sample: naive CD8+ T cells sorted from blood. These receptors came from a man aged 18 to 29 in good health. Both conserved end residues are part of each CDR3. A D gene is named only where the DNA matches it firmly. Clone size, where shown, is once, few, many, or a class for clones that have expanded.

clone_size,j_call,v_call,d_call,cdr3_length,cdr3_nt,cdr3_aa
NA,TRBJ2-7,TRBV4-1,TRBD1,15,TGCGCCAGCAGCCAAGATCCAGGGGGTATCTACGAGCAGTACTTC,CASSQDPGGIYEQYF
NA,TRBJ1-1,TRBV6-1,NA,14,TGTGCCAGCCAGAGGGGGGGGCCGAACACTGAAGCTTTCTTT,CASQRGGPNTEAFF
NA,TRBJ1-4,TRBV16,TRBD1,16,TGTGCCAGCAGCCAATCACAGGGGCTCAATAATGAAAAACTGTTTTTT,CASSQSQGLNNEKLFF
NA,TRBJ1-1,TRBV19,NA,17,TGTGCCAGTAGTGAGTGGGAGGACAGCCCCATGAACACTGAAGCTTTCTTT,CASSEWEDSPMNTEAFF
NA,TRBJ2-3,TRBV4-2,NA,18,TGTGCCAGCAGCCCCACGTGGGGAGCGGACTCTAGCACAGATACGCAGTATTTT,CASSPTWGADSSTDTQYF
NA,TRBJ2-1,TRBV11-2,TRBD1,17,TGTGCCAGCAGCCTACCGGGACAGGGGAGCTCCTACAATGAGCAGTTCTTC,CASSLPGQGSSYNEQFF
NA,TRBJ1-1,TRBV27,TRBD1,15,TGTGCCAGCAGTTTAGGGACAGGTTTGGACACTGAAGCTTTCTTT,CASSLGTGLDTEAFF
NA,TRBJ1-1,TRBV7-9,NA,13,TGTGCCAGCAGCTTAGGAAGTGACACTGAAGCTTTCTTT,CASSLGSDTEAFF
NA,TRBJ2-1,TRBV13,NA,15,TGTGCCAGCAGCTTAGCTAGGGGTCCCTACAATGAGCAGTTCTTC,CASSLARGPYNEQFF
NA,TRBJ1-2,TRBV5-1,NA,15,TGCGCCAGCAGCCCCAAAGGGGCAGGGAACTATGGCTACACCTTC,CASSPKGAGNYGYTF
NA,TRBJ2-7,TRBV7-9,NA,14,TGTGCCAGCAGCTTAACGGGGCGGGGCTACGAGCAGTACTTC,CASSLTGRGYEQYF
NA,TRBJ2-3,TRBV5-4,TRBD2,15,TGTGCCAGCAGCTGGGCTAGCGGGGGAGAAGATACGCAGTATTTT,CASSWASGGEDTQYF
NA,TRBJ2-7,TRBV25-1,TRBD1,14,TGTGCCAGCAGTGGCCGACAGGGCTCCTACGAGCAGTACTTC,CASSGRQGSYEQYF
NA,TRBJ2-7,TRBV29-1,NA,10,TGCAGCGTTGTAGCCGGCGAGCAGTACTTC,CSVVAGEQYF
once,TRBJ2-3,TRBV11-2,TRBD2,15,TGTGCCAGCAGCCGGGCACGGGGGGTCACAGATACGCAGTATTTT,CASSRARGVTDTQYF
NA,TRBJ2-3,TRBV5-6,NA,17,TGTGCCAGCAGCTTGGCCTGGCGGGATAGGGGCCCAGATACGCAGTATTTT,CASSLAWRDRGPDTQYF
NA,TRBJ2-7,TRBV4-1,TRBD2,17,TGCGCCAGCAGCCAGACTAGCGGGGGGAAATACTCCTACGAGCAGTACTTC,CASSQTSGGKYSYEQYF
NA,TRBJ2-3,TRBV19,NA,19,TGTGCCAGTAGTATAGGGGCGGGGGCGCTCCTAATAGAGACAGATACGCAGTATTTT,CASSIGAGALLIETDTQYF
NA,TRBJ1-5,TRBV27,NA,15,TGTGCCAGCAGTTTAATTGGGTATAGCAATCAGCCCCAGCATTTT,CASSLIGYSNQPQHF
NA,TRBJ2-7,TRBV10-1,NA,16,TGCGCCAGCAGTGAGGCTGGGTTCGGGGAAATAAACGAGCAGTACTTC,CASSEAGFGEINEQYF
NA,TRBJ1-2,TRBV4-1,NA,14,TGCGCCAGCAGCTCGGGACGTCCGCGTTATGGCTACACCTTC,CASSSGRPRYGYTF
once,TRBJ1-2,TRBV30,NA,14,TGTGCCTTCACCCGCAGTGGGTGGAACTATGGCTACACCTTC,CAFTRSGWNYGYTF
few,TRBJ1-1,TRBV27,NA,13,TGTGCCAGCAGTTTATCGCTTAACACTGAAGCTTTCTTT,CASSLSLNTEAFF
NA,TRBJ2-7,TRBV4-3,TRBD2,17,TGCGCCAGCAGCCAAGAGCGACTAGCGGTAACCCTCTACGAGCAGTACTTC,CASSQERLAVTLYEQYF
NA,TRBJ2-3,TRBV5-1,NA,16,TGCGCCTCGTCCACCGACGGCAGTCGATACACAGATACGCAGTATTTT,CASSTDGSRYTDTQYF
NA,TRBJ1-2,TRBV29-1,TRBD1,13,TGCAGCGTCCTCGAACAGGGGGCTTATGGCTACACCTTC,CSVLEQGAYGYTF